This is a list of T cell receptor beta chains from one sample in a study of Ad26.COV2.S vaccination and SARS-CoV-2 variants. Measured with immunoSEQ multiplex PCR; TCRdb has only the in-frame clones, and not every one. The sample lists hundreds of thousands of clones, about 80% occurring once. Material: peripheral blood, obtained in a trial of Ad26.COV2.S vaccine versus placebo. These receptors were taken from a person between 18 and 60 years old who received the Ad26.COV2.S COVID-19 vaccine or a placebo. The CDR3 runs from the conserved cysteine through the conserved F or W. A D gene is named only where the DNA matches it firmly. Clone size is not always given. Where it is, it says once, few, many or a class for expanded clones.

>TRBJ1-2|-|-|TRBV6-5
CASRVEDSYGYTF
TGTGCCAGCAGGGTAGAGGACAGCTATGGCTACACCTTC
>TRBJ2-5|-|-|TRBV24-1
CATSARGETQYF
TGTGCCACCAGTGCCAGGGGAGAGACCCAGTACTTC
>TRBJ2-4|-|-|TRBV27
CASSPTELAKNIQYF
TGTGCCAGCAGTCCTACGGAGCTAGCCAAAAACATTCAGTACTTC
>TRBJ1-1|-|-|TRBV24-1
CATSRGMNTEAFF
TGTGCCACATCCCGGGGTATGAACACTGAAGCTTTCTTT
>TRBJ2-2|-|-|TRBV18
CASSPPVSTGELFF
TGTGCCAGCTCACCTCCCGTCTCAACCGGGGAGCTGTTTTTT
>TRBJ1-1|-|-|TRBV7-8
CASTKGLLNTEAFF
TGTGCCAGCACCAAAGGACTCCTGAACACTGAAGCTTTCTTT
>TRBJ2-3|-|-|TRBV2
CASSLRELSDTQYF
TGTGCCAGCAGTTTGCGGGAATTGTCAGATACGCAGTATTTT
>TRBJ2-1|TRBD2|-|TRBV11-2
CASSLEVAGPSYNEQFF
TGTGCCAGCAGCTTAGAGGTAGCGGGACCGTCCTACAATGAGCAGTTCTTC
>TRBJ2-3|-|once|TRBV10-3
CASGAATDTQYF
TGTGCCAGCGGAGCCGCCACAGATACGCAGTATTTT
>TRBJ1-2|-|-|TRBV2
CASKGGGNYGYTF
TGTGCCAGCAAGGGGGGCGGTAACTATGGCTACACCTTC
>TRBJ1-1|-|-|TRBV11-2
CASSLGAVRGAFF
TGTGCCAGCAGCTTAGGGGCAGTAAGAGGAGCTTTCTTT
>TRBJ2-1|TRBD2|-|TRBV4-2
CASSGGRAYNEQFF
TGTGCCAGCAGCGGAGGGAGGGCCTACAATGAGCAGTTCTTC
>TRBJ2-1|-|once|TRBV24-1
CATSDWGKLNEQFF
TGTGCCACCAGTGATTGGGGGAAGTTGAATGAGCAGTTCTTC
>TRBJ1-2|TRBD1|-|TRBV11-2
CASSSLRDRGPDYGYTF
TGTGCCAGCAGCTCCCTCCGGGACAGGGGGCCCGACTATGGCTACACCTTC
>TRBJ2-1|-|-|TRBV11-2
CASSLRETRASNEQFF
TGTGCCAGCAGCTTACGAGAGACCAGAGCCAGCAATGAGCAGTTCTTC
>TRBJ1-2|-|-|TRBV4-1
CASSQGTLGYGYTF
TGCGCCAGCAGCCAAGGGACTCTTGGCTATGGCTACACCTTC
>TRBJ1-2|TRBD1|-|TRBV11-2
CASSPRTGGRYGYTF
TGTGCCAGCAGCCCACGGACAGGGGGAAGATATGGCTACACCTTC
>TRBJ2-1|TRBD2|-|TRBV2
CASTQTTSGIGEQFF
TGTGCCAGCACCCAAACGACTAGCGGGATAGGTGAGCAGTTCTTC
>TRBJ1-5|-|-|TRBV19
CASSTGHSPATLPQHF
TGTGCCAGTAGTACAGGACATTCCCCGGCGACCTTACCCCAGCATTTT
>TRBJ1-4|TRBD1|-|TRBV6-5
CASRLDRGERKLFF
TGTGCCAGCAGGCTCGACAGGGGGGAGCGAAAACTGTTTTTT
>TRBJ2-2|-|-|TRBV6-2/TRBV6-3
CASSYSTRLRDTPGELFF
TGTGCCAGCAGTTACTCGACACGACTGCGAGACACTCCCGGGGAGCTGTTTTTT
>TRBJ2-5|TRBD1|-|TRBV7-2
CASSSSDRVLRKTQYF
TGTGCCAGCAGCTCGTCTGACAGGGTCCTCCGAAAGACCCAGTACTTC